A selection of T cell receptor beta chains follows, all from one sample in a study of blood T cell repertoires in COVID-19. Clones were sequenced by immunoSEQ multiplex PCR, and TCRdb holds only the in-frame ones, with some missing. The sample holds 250,000 or so clones, around nine tenths seen once. Sequencing input: PBMCs or T cells enriched from blood (not recorded which). Every receptor here comes from a woman in her thirties or forties who had been exposed to COVID-19. CDR3s include the opening cysteine and the closing phenylalanine or tryptophan. D genes are given only for firm matches. Clone size is stated in some rows and not others, as once, few, many or a class when expanded.

J gene: TRBJ1-2; V gene: TRBV5-6; D gene: NA; clone size: NA; CDR3 protein: CASSYSIGYTF; CDR3 DNA: TGTGCCAGCAGCTACTCCATCGGCTACACCTTC
J gene: TRBJ2-1; V gene: TRBV5-1; D gene: TRBD1; clone size: NA; CDR3 protein: CAASVPDRAYNEQFF; CDR3 DNA: TGCGCAGCCTCCGTCCCAGACAGGGCGTACAATGAGCAGTTCTTC
J gene: TRBJ1-3; V gene: TRBV18; D gene: NA; clone size: NA; CDR3 protein: CASSSPGGQGNTIYF; CDR3 DNA: TGTGCCAGCTCATCACCGGGGGGGCAAGGAAACACCATATATTTT
J gene: TRBJ1-5; V gene: TRBV2; D gene: NA; clone size: NA; CDR3 protein: CASSLRARETTALNQPQHF; CDR3 DNA: TGTGCCAGCAGTTTAAGGGCCAGGGAAACCACGGCACTAAATCAGCCCCAGCATTTT
J gene: TRBJ1-5; V gene: TRBV28; D gene: TRBD1; clone size: NA; CDR3 protein: CASSLFRVRGRYSNQPQHF; CDR3 DNA: TGTGCCAGCAGTTTATTTAGAGTTAGGGGGCGGTATAGCAATCAGCCCCAGCATTTT
J gene: TRBJ2-5; V gene: TRBV24-1; D gene: NA; clone size: NA; CDR3 protein: CATSDGRVGLQETQYF; CDR3 DNA: TGTGCCACCAGTGACGGGCGGGTGGGACTGCAAGAGACCCAGTACTTC
J gene: TRBJ2-2; V gene: TRBV7-2; D gene: TRBD2; clone size: NA; CDR3 protein: CASSSQLAGAGELFF; CDR3 DNA: TGTGCCAGCAGCTCCCAACTAGCGGGAGCCGGGGAGCTGTTTTTT
J gene: TRBJ1-2; V gene: TRBV2; D gene: NA; clone size: NA; CDR3 protein: CASSGQAEYGYTF; CDR3 DNA: TGTGCCAGCAGTGGACAGGCCGAGTATGGCTACACCTTC
J gene: TRBJ2-7; V gene: TRBV28; D gene: TRBD1; clone size: NA; CDR3 protein: CASRRTGVFHEQYF; CDR3 DNA: TGTGCCAGCCGGAGGACAGGGGTTTTCCACGAGCAGTACTTC
J gene: TRBJ2-1; V gene: TRBV12-5; D gene: TRBD2; clone size: once; CDR3 protein: CASGLVLSGGGLDEQFF; CDR3 DNA: TGTGCTAGTGGTTTGGTATTGAGCGGCGGGGGACTCGATGAGCAGTTCTTC